This TCR beta chain stems from a study of response to subunit inactivated influenza vaccine. TCRdb independently ran MiXCR on the RT-PCR reads; one entry per CDR3 protein. The table shows more than 700,000 distinct CDR3 sequences, with approximately 22% occurring only once. Study findings and constraints: The authors proposed limited new T cell recruitment per seasonal influenza vaccination.

CDR1 and CDR2 (germline): DFQATT, SNEGSKA (reference sequence). With 3 bases removed from V and 3 bases from J, the gap between germline ends came to 6 bases. The CDR3 runs to 11 residues. A word on this clonotype: The antigen is unknown.

The specimen comprised PBMCs from blood, sampled roughly 5 days after vaccination. The receptor was isolated from a man in his fifties who received an inactivated influenza vaccine. The chain couples TRBV20-1 to TRBJ2-7; no reliable D call. The CDR3 nucleotides are TGCAGTGCTAGCCCCAACTACGAGCAGTACTTC. Translated, it gives CSASPNYEQYF.